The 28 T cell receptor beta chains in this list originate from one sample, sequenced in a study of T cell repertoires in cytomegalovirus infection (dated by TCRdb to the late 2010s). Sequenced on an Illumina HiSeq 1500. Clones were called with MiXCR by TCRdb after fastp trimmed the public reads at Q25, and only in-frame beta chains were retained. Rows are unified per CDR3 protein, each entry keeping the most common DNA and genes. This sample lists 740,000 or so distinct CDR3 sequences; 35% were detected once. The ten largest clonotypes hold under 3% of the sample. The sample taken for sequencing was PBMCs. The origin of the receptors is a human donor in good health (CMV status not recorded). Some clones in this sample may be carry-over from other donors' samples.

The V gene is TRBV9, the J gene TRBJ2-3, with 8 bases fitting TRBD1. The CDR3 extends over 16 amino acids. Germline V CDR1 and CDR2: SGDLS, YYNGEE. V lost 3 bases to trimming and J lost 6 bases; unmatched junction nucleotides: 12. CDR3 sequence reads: CASSDTGTGIGDTQYF. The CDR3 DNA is TGTGCCAGCAGCGATACCGGGACAGGAATTGGGGATACGCAGTATTTT.

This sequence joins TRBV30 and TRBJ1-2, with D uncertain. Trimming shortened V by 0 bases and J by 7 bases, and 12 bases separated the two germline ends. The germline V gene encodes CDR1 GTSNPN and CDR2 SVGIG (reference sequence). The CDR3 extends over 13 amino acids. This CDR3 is CAWSVGPGVGYTF. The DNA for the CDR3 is TGTGCCTGGAGTGTAGGCCCGGGTGTTGGCTACACCTTC.

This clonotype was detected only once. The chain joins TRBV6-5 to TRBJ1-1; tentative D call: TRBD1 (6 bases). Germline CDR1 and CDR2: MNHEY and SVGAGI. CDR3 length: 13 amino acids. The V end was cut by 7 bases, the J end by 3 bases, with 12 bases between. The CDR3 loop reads CASTSGVYTEAFF. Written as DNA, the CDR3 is TGTGCCAGCACCTCAGGGGTATACACTGAAGCTTTCTTT.

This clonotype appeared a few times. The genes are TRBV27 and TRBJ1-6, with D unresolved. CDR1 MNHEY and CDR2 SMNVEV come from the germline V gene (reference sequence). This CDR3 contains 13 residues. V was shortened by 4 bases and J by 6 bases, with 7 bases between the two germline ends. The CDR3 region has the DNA TGTGCCAGCAGTTATCAGTTTAATTCACCCCTCCACTTT. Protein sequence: CASSYQFNSPLHF.

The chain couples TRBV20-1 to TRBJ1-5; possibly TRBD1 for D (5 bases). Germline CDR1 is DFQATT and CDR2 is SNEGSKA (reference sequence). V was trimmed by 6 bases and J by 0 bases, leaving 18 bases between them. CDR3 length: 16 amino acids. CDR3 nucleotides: TGCAGTGCCCAGGACATGCGCGCGGGTAGCAATCAGCCCCAGCATTTT. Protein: CSAQDMRAGSNQPQHF.

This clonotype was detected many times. CDR3 protein: CASSPFRDREAFF. The CDR3 bases are TGTGCCAGCTCACCTTTCCGGGACAGAGAAGCTTTCTTT. The chain joins TRBV18 to TRBJ1-1; 7 nucleotides line up with TRBD1. The ends lost 3 bases at V and 8 bases at J; junction bases unmatched: 6. The CDR3 length is 13 residues. The germline gives CDR1 KGHSH, CDR2 LQKENI.

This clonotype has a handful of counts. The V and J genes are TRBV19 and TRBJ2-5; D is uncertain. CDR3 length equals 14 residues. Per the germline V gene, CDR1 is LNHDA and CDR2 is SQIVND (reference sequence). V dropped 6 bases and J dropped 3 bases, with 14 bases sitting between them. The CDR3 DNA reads TGTGCCAGTAGGCCCCGCTTAGGTGAAGAGACCCAGTACTTC. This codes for CASRPRLGEETQYF.

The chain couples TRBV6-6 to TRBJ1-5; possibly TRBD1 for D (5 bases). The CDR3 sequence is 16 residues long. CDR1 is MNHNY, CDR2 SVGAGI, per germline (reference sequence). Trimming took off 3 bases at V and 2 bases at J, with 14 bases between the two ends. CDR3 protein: CASSYFGALGNQPQHF. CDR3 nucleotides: TGTGCCAGCAGTTATTTTGGGGCCCTGGGCAATCAGCCCCAGCATTTT.

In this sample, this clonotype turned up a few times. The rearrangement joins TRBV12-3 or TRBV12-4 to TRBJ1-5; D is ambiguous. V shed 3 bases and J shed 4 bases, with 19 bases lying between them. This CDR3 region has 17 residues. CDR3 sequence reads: CASSFTIGPSLNQPQHF. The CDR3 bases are TGTGCCAGCAGTTTTACTATTGGGCCTTCTCTTAATCAGCCCCAGCATTTT.

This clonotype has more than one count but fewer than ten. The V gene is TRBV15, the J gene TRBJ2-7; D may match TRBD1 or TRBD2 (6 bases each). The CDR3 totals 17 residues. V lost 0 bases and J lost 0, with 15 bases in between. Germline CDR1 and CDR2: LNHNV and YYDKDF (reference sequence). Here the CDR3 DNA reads TGTGCCACCAGCAGAGAGGGCCGGGGGCCGAACTCCTACGAGCAGTACTTC. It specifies CATSREGRGPNSYEQYF. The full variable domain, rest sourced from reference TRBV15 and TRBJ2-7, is DAMVIQNPRYQVTQFGKPVTLSCSQTLNHNVMYWYQQKSSQAPKLLFHYYDKDFNNEADTPDNFQSRRPNTSFCFLDIRSPGLGDTAMYLCATSREGRGPNSYEQYFGPGTRLTVT.

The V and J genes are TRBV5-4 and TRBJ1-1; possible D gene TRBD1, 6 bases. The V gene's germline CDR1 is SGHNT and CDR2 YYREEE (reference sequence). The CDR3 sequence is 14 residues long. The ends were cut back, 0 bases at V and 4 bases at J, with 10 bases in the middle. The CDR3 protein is CASSLAGDSTEAFF. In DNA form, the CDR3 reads TGTGCCAGCAGCTTGGCAGGGGATAGCACTGAAGCTTTCTTT.

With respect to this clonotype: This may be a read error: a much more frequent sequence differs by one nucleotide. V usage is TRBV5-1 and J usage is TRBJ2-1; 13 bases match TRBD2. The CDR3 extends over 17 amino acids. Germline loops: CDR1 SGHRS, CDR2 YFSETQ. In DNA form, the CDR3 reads TGCGCCAGCAGCTTCGCAGGACTAGCGGGAGTCTACAATGAGCAGTTATTC. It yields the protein CASSFAGLAGVYNEQLF. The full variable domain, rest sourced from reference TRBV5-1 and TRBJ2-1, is KAGVTQTPRYLIKTRGQQVTLSCSPISGHRSVSWYQQTPGQGLQFLFEYFSETQRNKGNFPGRFSGRQFSNSRSEMNVSTLELGDSALYLCASSFAGLAGVYNEQLFGPGTRLTVL.

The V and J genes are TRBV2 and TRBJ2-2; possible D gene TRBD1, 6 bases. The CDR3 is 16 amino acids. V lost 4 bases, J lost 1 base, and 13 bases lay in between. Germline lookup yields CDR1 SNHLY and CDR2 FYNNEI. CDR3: CASSAAGAVNTGELFF. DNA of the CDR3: TGTGCCAGCAGTGCCGCAGGGGCGGTGAACACCGGGGAGCTGTTTTTT.

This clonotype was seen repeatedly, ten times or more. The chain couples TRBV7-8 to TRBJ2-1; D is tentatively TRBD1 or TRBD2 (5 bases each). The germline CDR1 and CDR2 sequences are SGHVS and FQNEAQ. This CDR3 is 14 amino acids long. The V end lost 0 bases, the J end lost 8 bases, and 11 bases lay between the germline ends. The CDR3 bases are TGTGCCAGCAGCTTAGCCGGGACCACCGATGAGCAGTTCTTC. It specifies CASSLAGTTDEQFF.

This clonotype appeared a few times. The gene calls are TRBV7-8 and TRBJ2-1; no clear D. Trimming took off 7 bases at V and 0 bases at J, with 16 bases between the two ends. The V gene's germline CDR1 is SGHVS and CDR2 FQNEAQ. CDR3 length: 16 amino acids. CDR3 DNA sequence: TGTGCCAGCACATCACCGGCAGGCGGCTCCTACAATGAGCAGTTCTTC. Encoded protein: CASTSPAGGSYNEQFF.

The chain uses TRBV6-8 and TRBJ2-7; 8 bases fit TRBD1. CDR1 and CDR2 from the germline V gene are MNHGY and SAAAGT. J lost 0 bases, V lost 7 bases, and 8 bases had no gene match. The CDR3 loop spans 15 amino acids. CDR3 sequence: CASTASGGTSYEQYF. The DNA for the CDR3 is TGTGCCAGCACCGCTTCAGGGGGCACCTCCTACGAGCAGTACTTC.

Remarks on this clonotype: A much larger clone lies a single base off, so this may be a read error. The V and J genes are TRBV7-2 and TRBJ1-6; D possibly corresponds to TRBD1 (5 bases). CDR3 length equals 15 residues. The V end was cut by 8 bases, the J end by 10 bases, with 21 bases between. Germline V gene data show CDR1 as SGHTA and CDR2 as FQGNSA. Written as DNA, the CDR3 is TGTGCCAGCGGCCCCGGGAGGGGCAGTGACTCACCCCTCCACTTT. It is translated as CASGPGRGSDSPLHF.

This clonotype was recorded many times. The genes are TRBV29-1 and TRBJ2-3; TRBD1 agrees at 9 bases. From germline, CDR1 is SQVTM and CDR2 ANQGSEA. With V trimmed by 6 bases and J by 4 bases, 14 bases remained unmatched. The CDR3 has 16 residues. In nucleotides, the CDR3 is TGCAGCGTAATAAACAGGGGGCGCGACACGGCAGATACGCAGTATTTT. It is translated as CSVINRGRDTADTQYF.

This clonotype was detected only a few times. The CDR3: CASSYGTSGSRKTQYF. The CDR3 region has the DNA TGTGCCAGCAGTTACGGGACTAGCGGGAGTCGGAAGACCCAGTACTTC. This chain joins TRBV6-2 or TRBV6-3 and TRBJ2-5; the match to TRBD2 covers 14 bases. J was trimmed by 6 bases and V by 2 bases; bases with no gene match: 5. This CDR3 region has 16 residues. The germline gives CDR1 MNHEY, CDR2 SVGEGT.

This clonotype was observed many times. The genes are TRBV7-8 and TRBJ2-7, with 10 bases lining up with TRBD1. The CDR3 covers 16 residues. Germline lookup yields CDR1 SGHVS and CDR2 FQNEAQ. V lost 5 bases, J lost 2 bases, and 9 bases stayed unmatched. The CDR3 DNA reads TGTGCCAGCAGCGACGGACCGGGACAGGGGACCTACGAGCAGTACTTC. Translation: CASSDGPGQGTYEQYF. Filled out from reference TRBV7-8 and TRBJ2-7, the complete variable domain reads GAGVSQSPRYKVAKRGQDVALRCDPISGHVSLFWYQQALGQGPEFLTYFQNEAQLDKSGLPSDRFFAERPEGSVSTLKIQRTQQEDSAVYLCASSDGPGQGTYEQYFGPGTRLTVT.

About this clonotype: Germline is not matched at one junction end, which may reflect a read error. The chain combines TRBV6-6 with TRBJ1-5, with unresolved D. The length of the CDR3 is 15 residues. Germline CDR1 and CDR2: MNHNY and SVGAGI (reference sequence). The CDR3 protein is CASSYRLLPNQPKHF. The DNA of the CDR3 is TGTGCCAGCAGTTACCGGTTACTCCCTAATCAGCCCAAGCATTTT.

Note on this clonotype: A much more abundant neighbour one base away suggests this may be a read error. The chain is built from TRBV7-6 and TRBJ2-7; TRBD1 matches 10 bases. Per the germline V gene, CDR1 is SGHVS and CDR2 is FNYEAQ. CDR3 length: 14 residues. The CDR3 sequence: CASSLGTGANEKYF. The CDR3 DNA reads TGTGCCAGCAGCTTGGGGACAGGGGCCAACGAGAAGTACTTC.

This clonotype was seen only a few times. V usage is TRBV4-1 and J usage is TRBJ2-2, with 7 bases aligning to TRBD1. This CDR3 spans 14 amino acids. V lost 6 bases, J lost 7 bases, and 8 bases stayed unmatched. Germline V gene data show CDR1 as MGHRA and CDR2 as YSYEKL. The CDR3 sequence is CASRPTGAVGELFF. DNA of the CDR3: TGCGCCAGCAGACCCACAGGGGCGGTCGGGGAGCTGTTTTTT.

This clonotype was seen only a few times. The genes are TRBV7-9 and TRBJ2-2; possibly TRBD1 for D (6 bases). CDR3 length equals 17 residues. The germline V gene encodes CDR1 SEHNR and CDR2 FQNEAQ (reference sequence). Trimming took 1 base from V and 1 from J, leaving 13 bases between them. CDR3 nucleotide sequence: TGTGCCAGCAGCTTAGGCCCGGGACAAATGAACACCGGGGAGCTGTTTTTT. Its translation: CASSLGPGQMNTGELFF.

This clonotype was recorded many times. The CDR3 DNA reads TGTGCCAGCAGATTACGGGGCGGACGGTCCAATGAGCAGTTCTTC. Protein product: CASRLRGGRSNEQFF. The chain employs TRBV7-2 and TRBJ2-1, with D tentatively TRBD1 or TRBD2 (5 bases each). The V and J ends lost 6 bases and 6 bases respectively, with 18 bases between them. CDR1 is SGHTA and CDR2 is FQGNSA in the germline V gene. The CDR3 is 15 residues long.

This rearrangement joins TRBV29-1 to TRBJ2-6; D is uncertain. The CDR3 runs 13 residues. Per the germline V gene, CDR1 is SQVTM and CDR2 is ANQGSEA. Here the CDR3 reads CLVVESGANVLTF. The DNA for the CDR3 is TGCCTCGTTGTTGAATCTGGGGCCAACGTCCTGACTTTC.

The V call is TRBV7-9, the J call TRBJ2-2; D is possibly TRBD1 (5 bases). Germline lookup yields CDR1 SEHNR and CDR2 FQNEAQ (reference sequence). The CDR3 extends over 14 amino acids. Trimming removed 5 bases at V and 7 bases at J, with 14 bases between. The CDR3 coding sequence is TGTGCCAGCAGCCCCCCCCGACAGAACGGGGAGCTGTTTTTT. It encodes CASSPPRQNGELFF.

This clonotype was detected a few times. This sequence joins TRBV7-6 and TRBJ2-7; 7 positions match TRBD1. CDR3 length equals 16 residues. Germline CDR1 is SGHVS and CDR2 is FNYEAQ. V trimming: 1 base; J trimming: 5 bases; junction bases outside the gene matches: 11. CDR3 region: CASSLGVGQGVNEQYF. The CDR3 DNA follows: TGTGCCAGCAGCTTAGGAGTCGGGCAGGGGGTAAACGAGCAGTACTTC. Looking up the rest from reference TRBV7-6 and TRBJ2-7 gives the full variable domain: GAGVSQSPRYKVTKRGQDVALRCDPISGHVSLYWYRQALGQGPEFLTYFNYEAQQDKSGLPNDRFSAERPEGSISTLTIQRTEQRDSAMYRCASSLGVGQGVNEQYFGPGTRLTVT.